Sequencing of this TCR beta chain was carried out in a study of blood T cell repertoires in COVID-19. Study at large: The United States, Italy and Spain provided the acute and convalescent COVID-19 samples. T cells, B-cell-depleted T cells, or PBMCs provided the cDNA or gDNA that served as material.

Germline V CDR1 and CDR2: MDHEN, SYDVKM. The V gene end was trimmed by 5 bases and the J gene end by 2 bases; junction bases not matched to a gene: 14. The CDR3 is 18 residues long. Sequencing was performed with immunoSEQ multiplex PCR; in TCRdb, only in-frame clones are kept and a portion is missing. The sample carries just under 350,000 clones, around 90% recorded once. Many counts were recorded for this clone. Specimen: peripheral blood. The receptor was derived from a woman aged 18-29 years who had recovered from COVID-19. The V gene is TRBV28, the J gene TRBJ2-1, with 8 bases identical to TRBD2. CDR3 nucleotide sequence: TGTGCCAGCAGTACAGGATCAAAAGCGGGAGTAACCTACAATGAGCAGTTCTTC. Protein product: CASSTGSKAGVTYNEQFF.